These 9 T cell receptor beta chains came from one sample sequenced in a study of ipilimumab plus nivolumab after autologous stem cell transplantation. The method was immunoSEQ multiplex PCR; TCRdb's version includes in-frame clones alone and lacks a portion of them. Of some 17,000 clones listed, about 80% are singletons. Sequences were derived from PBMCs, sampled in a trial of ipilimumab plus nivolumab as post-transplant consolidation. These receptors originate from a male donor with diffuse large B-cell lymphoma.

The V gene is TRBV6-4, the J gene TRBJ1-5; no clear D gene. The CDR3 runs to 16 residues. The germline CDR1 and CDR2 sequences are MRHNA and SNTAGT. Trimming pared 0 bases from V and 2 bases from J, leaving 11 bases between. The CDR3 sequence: CASSDSKDQCNQPQHF. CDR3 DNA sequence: TGTGCCAGCAGTGACTCGAAGGATCAGTGCAATCAGCCCCAGCATTTT.

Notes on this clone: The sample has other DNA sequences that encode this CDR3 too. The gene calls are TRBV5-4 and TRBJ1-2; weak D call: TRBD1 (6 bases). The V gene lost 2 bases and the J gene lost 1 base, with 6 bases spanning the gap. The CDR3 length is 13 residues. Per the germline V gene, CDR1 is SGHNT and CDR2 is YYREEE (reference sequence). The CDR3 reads CASSFRGNYGYTF. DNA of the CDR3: TGTGCCAGCAGCTTCAGGGGTAACTATGGCTACACCTTC. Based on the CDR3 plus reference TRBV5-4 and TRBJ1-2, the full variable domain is ETGVTQSPTHLIKTRGQQVTLRCSSQSGHNTVSWYQQALGQGPQFIFQYYREEENGRGNFPPRFSGLQFPNYSSELNVNALELDDSALYLCASSFRGNYGYTFGSGTRLTVV.

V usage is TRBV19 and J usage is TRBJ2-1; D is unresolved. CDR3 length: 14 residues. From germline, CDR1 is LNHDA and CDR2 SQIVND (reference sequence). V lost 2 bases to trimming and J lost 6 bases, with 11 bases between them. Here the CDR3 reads CASSIRPRLNEQFF. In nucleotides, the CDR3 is TGTGCCAGTAGTATACGACCCAGACTCAATGAGCAGTTCTTC.

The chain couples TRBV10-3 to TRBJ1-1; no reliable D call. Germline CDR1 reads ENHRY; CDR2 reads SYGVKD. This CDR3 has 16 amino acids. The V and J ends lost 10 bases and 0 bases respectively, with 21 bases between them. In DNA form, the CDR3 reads TGTGCCACCCGCGCGGTATACCTCTCTATGAACACTGAAGCTTTCTTT. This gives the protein CATRAVYLSMNTEAFF.

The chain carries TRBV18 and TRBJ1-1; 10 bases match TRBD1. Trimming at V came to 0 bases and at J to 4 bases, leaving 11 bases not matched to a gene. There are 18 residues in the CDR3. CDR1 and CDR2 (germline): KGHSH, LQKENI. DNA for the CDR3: TGTGCCAGCTCACCACCGAAGGGGACAGGGGTTGTTAGCACTGAAGCTTTCTTT. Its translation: CASSPPKGTGVVSTEAFF. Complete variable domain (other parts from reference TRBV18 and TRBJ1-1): NAGVMQNPRHLVRRRGQEARLRCSPMKGHSHVYWYRQLPEEGLKFMVYLQKENIIDESGMPKERFSAEFPKEGPSILRIQQVVRGDSAAYFCASSPPKGTGVVSTEAFFGQGTRLTVV.

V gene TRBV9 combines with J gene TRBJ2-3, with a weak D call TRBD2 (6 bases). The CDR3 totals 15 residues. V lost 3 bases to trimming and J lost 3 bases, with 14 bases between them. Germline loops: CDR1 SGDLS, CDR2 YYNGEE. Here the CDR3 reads CASSASGPLTDTQYF. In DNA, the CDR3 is TGTGCCAGCAGCGCGAGCGGGCCGCTGACAGATACGCAGTATTTT.

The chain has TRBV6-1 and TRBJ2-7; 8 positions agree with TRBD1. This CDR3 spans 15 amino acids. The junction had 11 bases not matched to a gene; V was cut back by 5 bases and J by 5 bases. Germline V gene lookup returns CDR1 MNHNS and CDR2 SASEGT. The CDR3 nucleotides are TGTGCCAGCAGTAGCCGAGACAGGGGTTTCCACGAGCAGTACTTC. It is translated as CASSSRDRGFHEQYF.

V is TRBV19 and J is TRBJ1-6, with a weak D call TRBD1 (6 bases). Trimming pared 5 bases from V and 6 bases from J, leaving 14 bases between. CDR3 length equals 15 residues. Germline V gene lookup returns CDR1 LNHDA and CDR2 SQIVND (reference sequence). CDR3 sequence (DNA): TGTGCCAGTAGTTTCCAACAGGGAGCTAATTCACCCCTCCACTTT. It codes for CASSFQQGANSPLHF.

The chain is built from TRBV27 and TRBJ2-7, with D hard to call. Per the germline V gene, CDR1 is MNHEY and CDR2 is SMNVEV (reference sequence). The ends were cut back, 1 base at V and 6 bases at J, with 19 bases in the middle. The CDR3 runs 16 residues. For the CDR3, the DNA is TGTGCCAGCAGTTTATATCCCCGGGTACCCGCCGGCGAGCAGTACTTC. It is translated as CASSLYPRVPAGEQYF.